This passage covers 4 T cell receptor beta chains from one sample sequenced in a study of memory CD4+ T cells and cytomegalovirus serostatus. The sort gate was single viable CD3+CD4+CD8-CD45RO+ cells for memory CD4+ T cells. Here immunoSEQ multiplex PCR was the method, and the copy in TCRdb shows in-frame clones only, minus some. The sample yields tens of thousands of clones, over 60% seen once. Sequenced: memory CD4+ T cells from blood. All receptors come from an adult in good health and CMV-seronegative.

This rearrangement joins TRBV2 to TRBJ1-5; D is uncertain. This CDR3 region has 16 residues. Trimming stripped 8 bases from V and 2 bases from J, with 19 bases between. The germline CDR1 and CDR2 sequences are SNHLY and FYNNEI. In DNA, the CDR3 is TGTGCCAGCGCCTCTGGGGAGTTGAGCGGCAATCAGCCCCAGCATTTT. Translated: CASASGELSGNQPQHF. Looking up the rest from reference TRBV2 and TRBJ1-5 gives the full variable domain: EPEVTQTPSHQVTQMGQEVILRCVPISNHLYFYWYRQILGQKVEFLVSFYNNEISEKSEIFDDQFSVERPDGSNFTLKIRSTKLEDSAMYFCASASGELSGNQPQHFGDGTRLSIL.

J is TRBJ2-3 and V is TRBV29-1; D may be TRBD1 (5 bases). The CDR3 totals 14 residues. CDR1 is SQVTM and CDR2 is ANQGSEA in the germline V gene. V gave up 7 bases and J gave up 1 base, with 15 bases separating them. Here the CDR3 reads CSAGHSWGTDTQYF. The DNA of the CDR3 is TGCAGCGCCGGACATTCCTGGGGCACAGATACGCAGTATTTT.

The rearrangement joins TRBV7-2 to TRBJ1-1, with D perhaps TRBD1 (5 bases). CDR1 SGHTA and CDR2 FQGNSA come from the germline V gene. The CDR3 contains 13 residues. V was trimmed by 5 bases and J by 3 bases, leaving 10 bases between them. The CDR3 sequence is CASSQRGDTEAFF. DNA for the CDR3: TGTGCCAGCAGCCAGCGGGGCGACACTGAAGCTTTCTTT.

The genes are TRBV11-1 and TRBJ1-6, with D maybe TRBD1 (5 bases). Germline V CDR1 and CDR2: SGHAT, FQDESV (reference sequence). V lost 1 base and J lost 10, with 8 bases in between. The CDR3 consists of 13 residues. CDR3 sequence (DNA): TGTGCCAGCAGCTTAGTTGGGGACTCACCCCTCCACTTT. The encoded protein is CASSLVGDSPLHF.